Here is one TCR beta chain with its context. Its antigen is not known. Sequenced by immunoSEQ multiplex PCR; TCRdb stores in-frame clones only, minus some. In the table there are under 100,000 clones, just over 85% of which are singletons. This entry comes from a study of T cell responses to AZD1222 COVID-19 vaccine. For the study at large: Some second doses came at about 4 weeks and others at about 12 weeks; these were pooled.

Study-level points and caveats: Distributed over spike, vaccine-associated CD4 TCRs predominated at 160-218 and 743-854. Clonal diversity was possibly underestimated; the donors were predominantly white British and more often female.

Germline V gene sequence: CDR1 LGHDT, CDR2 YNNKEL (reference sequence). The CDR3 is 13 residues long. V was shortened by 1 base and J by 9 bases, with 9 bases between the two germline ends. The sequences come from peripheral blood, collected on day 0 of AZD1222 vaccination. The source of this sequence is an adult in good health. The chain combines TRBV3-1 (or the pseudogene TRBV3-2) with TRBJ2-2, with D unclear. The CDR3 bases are TGTGCCAGCAGCCAAGGCGGCTGGAGGGAGCTGTTTTTT. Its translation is CASSQGGWRELFF.